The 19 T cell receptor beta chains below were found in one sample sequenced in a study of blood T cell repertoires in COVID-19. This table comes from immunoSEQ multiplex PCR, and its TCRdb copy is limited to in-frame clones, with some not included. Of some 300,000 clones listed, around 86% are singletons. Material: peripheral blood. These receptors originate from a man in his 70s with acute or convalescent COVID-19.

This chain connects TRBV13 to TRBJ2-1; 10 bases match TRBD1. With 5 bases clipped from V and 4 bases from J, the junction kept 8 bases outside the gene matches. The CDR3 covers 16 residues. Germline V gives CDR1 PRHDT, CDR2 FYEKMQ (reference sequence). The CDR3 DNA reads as TGTGCCAGCAGCCCCTTTGTGGGACAGGGGTACAATGAGCAGTTCTTC. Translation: CASSPFVGQGYNEQFF.

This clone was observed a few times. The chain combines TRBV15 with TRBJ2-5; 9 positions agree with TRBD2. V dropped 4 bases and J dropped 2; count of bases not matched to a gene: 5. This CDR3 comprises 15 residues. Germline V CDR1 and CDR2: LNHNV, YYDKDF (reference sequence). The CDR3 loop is CATSIRTSDQETQYF. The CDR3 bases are TGTGCCACCAGCATTCGGACTAGCGATCAAGAGACCCAGTACTTC.

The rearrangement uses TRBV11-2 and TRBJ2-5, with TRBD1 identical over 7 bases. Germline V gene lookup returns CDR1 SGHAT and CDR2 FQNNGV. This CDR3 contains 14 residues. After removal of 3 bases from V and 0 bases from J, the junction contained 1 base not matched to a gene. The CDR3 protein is CASSFGTDQETQYF. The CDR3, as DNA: TGTGCCAGCAGCTTCGGGACAGACCAAGAGACCCAGTACTTC.

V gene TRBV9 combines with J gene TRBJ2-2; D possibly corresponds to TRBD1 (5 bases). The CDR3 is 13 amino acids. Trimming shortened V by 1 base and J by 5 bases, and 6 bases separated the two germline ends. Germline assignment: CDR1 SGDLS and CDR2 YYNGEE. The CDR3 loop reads CASSVQGTGELFF. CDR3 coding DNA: TGTGCCAGCAGCGTACAGGGTACCGGGGAGCTGTTTTTT.

CDR3 DNA sequence: TGTGCCATCAGTGTCGGACACGATCAGCCCCAGCATTTT. Amino acid sequence: CAISVGHDQPQHF. This chain links TRBV10-3 with TRBJ1-5; the D gene is possibly TRBD1 (5 bases). Per germline, CDR1 ENHRY and CDR2 SYGVKD. CDR3 size: 13 residues. V lost 4 bases to trimming and J lost 5 bases, with 9 bases between them.

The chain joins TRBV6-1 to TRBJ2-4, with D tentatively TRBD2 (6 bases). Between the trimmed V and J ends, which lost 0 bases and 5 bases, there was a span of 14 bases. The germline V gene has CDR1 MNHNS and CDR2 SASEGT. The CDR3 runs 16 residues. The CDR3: CASSEAGGSGENIQYF. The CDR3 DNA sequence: TGTGCCAGCAGTGAAGCGGGGGGTAGTGGGGAAAACATTCAGTACTTC.

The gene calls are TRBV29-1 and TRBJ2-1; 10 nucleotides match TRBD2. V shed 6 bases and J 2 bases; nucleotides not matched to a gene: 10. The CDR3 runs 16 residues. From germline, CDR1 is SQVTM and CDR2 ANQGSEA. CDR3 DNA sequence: TGCAGCGTCGCCGGACTAGCGGTAGATACCTACAATGAGCAGTTCTTC. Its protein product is CSVAGLAVDTYNEQFF.

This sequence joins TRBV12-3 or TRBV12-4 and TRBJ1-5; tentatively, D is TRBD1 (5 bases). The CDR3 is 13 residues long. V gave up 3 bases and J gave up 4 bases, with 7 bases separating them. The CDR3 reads CASSFAGNQPQHF. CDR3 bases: TGTGCCAGCAGTTTTGCAGGGAATCAGCCCCAGCATTTT.

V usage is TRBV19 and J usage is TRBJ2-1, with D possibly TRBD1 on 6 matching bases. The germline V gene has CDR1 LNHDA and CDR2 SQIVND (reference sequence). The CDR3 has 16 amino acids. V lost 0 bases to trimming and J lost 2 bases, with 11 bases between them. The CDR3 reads CASSIEGAGTYNEQFF. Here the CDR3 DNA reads TGTGCCAGTAGTATAGAGGGGGCAGGAACCTACAATGAGCAGTTCTTC.

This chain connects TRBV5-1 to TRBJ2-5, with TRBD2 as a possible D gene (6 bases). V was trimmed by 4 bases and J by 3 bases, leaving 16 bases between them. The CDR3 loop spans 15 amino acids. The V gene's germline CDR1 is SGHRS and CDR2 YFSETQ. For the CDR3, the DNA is TGCGCCAGCAGCCAAGACATAGGAGGGGAAGAGACCCAGTACTTC. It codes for CASSQDIGGEETQYF.

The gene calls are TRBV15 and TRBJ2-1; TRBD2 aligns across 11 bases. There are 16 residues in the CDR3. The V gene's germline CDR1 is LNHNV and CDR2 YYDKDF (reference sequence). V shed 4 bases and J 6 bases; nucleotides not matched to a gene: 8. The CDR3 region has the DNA TGTGCCACCAGCACCCTTACTAGCGGGAGTGTCAATGAGCAGTTCTTC. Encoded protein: CATSTLTSGSVNEQFF. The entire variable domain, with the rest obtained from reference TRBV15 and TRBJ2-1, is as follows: DAMVIQNPRYQVTQFGKPVTLSCSQTLNHNVMYWYQQKSSQAPKLLFHYYDKDFNNEADTPDNFQSRRPNTSFCFLDIRSPGLGDTAMYLCATSTLTSGSVNEQFFGPGTRLTVL.

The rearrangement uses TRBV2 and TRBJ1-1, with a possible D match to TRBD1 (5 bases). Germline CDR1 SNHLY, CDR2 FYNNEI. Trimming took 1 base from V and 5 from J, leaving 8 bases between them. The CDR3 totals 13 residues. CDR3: CASSEGGWTEAFF. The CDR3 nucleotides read TGTGCCAGCAGTGAAGGGGGCTGGACTGAAGCTTTCTTT.

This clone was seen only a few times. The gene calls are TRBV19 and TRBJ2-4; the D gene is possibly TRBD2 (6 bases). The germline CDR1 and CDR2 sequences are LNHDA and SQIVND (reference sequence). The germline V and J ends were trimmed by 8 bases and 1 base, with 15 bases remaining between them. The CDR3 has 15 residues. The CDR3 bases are TGTGCCAGTGCCCCCCAGAGCGGGGCCAAAAACATTCAGTACTTC. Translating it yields CASAPQSGAKNIQYF.

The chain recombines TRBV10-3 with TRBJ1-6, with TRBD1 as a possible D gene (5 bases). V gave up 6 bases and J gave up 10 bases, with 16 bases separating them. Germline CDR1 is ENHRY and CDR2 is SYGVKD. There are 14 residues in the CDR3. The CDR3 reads CAIREQAQGSPLHF. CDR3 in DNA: TGTGCCATCAGGGAACAGGCCCAGGGCTCACCCCTCCACTTT.

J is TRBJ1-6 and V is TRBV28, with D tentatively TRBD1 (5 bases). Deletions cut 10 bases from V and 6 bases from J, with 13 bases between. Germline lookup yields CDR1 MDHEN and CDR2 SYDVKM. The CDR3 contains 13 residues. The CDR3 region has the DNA TGTGCCATCACTGACAGAGCTAATTCACCCCTCCACTTT. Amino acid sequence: CAITDRANSPLHF.

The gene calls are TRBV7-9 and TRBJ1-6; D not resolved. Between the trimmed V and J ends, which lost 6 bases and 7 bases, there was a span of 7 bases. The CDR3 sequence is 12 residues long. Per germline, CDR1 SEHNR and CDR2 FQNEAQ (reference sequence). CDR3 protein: CASSAENSPLHF. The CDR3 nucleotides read TGTGCCAGCAGTGCAGAAAATTCACCCCTCCACTTT.

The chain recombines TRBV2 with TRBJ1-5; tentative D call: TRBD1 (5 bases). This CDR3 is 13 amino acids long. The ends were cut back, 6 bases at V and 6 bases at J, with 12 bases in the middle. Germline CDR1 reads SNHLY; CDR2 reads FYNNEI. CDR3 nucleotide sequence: TGTGCCAGCAGAGGGACTCCAGGTCAGCCCCAGCATTTT. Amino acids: CASRGTPGQPQHF.

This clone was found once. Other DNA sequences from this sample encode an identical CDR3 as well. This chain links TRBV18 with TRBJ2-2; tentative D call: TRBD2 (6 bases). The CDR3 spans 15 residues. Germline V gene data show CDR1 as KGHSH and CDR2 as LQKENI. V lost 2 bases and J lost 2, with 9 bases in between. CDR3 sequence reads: CASSPAGRNTGELFF. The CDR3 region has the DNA TGTGCCAGCTCACCAGCGGGGCGTAACACCGGGGAGCTGTTTTTT.

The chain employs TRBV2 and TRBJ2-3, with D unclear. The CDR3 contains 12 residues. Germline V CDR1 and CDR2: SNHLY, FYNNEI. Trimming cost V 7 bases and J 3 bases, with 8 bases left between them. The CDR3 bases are TGTGCCAGCACGTACTCAACAGATACGCAGTATTTT. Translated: CASTYSTDTQYF.